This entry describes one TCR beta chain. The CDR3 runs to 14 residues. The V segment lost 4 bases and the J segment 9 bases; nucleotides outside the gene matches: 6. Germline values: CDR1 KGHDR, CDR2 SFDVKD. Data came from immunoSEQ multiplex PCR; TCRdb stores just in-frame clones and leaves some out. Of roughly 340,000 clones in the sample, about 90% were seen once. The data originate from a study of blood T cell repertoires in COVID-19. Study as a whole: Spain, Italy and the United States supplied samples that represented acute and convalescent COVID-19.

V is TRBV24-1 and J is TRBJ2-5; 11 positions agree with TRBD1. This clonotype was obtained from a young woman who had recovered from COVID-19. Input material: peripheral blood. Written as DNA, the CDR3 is TGTGCCACCAGTGACACCTGGGACAGGGGGGCCCAGTACTTC. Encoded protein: CATSDTWDRGAQYF.